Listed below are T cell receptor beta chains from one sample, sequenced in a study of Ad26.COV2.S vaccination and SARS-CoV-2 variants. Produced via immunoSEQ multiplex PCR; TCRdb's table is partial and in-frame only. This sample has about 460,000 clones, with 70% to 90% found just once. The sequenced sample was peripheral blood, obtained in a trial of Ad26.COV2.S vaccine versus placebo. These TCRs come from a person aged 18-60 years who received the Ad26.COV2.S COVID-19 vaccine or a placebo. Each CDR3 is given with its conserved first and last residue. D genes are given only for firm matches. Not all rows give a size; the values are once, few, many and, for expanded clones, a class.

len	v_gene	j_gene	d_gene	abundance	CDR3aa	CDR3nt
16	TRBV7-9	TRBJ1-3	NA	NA	CASSLLTLASGNTIYF	TGTGCCAGCAGCCTCCTAACTTTAGCTTCTGGAAACACCATATATTTT
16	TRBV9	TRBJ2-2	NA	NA	CASSEALGGNTGELFF	TGTGCCAGCAGCGAGGCTTTGGGGGGAAACACCGGGGAGCTGTTTTTT
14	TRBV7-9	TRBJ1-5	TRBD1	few	CASSLDRGNQPQHF	TGTGCCAGCAGCTTAGACAGGGGAAATCAGCCCCAGCATTTT
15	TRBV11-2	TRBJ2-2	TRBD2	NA	CASSFLAGVRGELFF	TGTGCCAGCAGCTTCCTAGCGGGAGTACGTGGGGAGCTGTTTTTT
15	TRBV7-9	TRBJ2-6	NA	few	CASRPRESGANVLTF	TGTGCCAGCAGGCCCAGGGAATCCGGGGCCAACGTCCTGACTTTC
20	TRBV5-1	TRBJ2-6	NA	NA	CASSLSAPDGATSGANVLTF	TGCGCCAGCAGCTTGAGTGCTCCGGACGGAGCTACCTCTGGGGCCAACGTCCTGACTTTC
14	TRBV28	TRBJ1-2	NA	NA	CASRGDTPNYGYTF	TGTGCCAGCAGGGGGGACACCCCTAACTATGGCTACACCTTC
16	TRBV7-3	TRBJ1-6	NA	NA	CASSLTWRVYNSPLHF	TGTGCCAGCAGCTTAACGTGGAGGGTCTATAATTCACCCCTCCACTTT
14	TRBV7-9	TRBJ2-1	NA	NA	CASSYGSVYNEQFF	TGTGCCAGCAGCTATGGTAGCGTATACAATGAGCAGTTCTTC
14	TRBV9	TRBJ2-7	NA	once	CASSPPGRPYEQYF	TGTGCCAGCAGCCCCCCCGGGAGACCCTACGAGCAGTACTTC
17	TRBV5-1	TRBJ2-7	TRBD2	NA	CASSLAPGLAGGYEQYF	TGCGCCAGCAGCTTGGCCCCTGGTCTAGCGGGGGGGTACGAGCAGTACTTC
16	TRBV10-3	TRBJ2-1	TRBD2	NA	CAISESGGSSYNEQFF	TGTGCCATCAGTGAGTCGGGAGGGAGCTCCTACAATGAGCAGTTCTTC
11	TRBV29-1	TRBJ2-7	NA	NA	CSTKDGYEQYF	TGCAGCACCAAAGACGGCTACGAGCAGTACTTC
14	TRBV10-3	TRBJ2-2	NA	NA	CAISESTSPGELFF	TGTGCCATCAGTGAGTCGACGAGTCCCGGGGAGCTGTTTTTT
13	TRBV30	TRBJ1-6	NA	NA	CAWSVRYNSPLHF	TGTGCCTGGAGTGTACGGTATAATTCACCCCTCCACTTT
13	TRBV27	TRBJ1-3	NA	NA	CASSSGSGNTIYF	TGTGCCAGCAGTTCCGGGAGTGGAAACACCATATATTTT
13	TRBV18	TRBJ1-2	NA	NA	CASSPELGYGYTF	TGTGCCAGCTCACCGGAGTTGGGCTATGGCTACACCTTC
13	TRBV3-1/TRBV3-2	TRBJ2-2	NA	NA	CASSQFSGGELFF	TGTGCCAGCAGCCAATTTAGCGGCGGGGAGCTGTTTTTT
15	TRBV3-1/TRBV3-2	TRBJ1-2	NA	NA	CASSQAGRRNYGYTF	TGTGCCAGCAGCCAAGCGGGACGGAGGAATTATGGCTACACCTTC
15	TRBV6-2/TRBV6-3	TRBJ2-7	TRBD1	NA	CASSYRPGGFYEQYF	TGTGCCAGCAGTTACAGGCCAGGGGGATTCTACGAGCAGTACTTC
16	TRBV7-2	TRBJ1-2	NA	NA	CASSSTPGAGFYGYTF	TGTGCCAGCAGCTCTACCCCAGGGGCAGGCTTCTATGGCTACACCTTC
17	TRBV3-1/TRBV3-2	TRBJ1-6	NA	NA	CASSRDLRISYNSPLHF	TGTGCCAGCAGCCGGGACCTGCGAATCTCCTATAATTCACCCCTCCACTTT
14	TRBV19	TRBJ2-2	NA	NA	CASSPESNTGELFF	TGTGCCAGTAGTCCAGAATCGAACACCGGGGAGCTGTTTTTT
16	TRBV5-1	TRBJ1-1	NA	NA	CASSLAVGGQHTEAFF	TGCGCCAGCAGCTTGGCCGTCGGAGGACAGCACACTGAAGCTTTCTTT
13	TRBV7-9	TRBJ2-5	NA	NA	CASSLLAQETQYF	TGTGCCAGCAGCTTATTGGCCCAAGAGACCCAGTACTTC
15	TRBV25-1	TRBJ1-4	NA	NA	CASSEHRAPNEKLFF	TGTGCCAGCAGTGAACACAGGGCGCCTAATGAAAAACTGTTTTTT
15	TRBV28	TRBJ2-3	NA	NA	CASTPGDPGTDTQYF	TGTGCCAGCACACCTGGGGATCCCGGCACAGATACGCAGTATTTT
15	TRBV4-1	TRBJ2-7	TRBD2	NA	CASSQVYGGSYEQYF	TGCGCCAGCAGCCAAGTTTACGGCGGGAGCTACGAGCAGTACTTC
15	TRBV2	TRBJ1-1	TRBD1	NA	CASIGTGSMNTEAFF	TGTGCCAGCATTGGGACAGGGTCAATGAACACTGAAGCTTTCTTT
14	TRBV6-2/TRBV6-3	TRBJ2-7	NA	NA	CASSKGGGGYEQYF	TGTGCCAGCAGCAAAGGAGGGGGGGGTTACGAGCAGTACTTC
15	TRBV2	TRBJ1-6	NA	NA	CASSEVSDLRAPLHF	TGTGCCAGCAGTGAAGTTAGCGATCTACGGGCACCCCTCCACTTT
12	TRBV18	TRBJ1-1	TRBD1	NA	CASSPLQGPAFF	TGTGCCAGCTCACCTCTACAGGGGCCAGCTTTCTTT
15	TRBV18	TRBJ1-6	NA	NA	CASSPRGSTNSPLHF	TGTGCCAGCTCACCAAGGGGCAGCACGAATTCACCCCTCCACTTT
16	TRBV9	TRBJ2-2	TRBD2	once	CASSVVASGRPGELFF	TGTGCCAGCAGCGTAGTGGCTAGCGGGAGGCCCGGGGAGCTGTTTTTT
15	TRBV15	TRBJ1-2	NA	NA	CATSNPLGGFYGYTF	TGTGCCACCAGCAACCCCCTAGGAGGATTCTATGGCTACACCTTC
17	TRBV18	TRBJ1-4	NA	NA	CASSPLSPGTLNEKLFF	TGTGCCAGCTCACCACTAAGTCCCGGGACCCTTAATGAAAAACTGTTTTTT
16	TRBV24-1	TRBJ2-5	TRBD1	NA	CATSGNRDREQETQYF	TGTGCCACCAGTGGAAACCGGGACAGGGAACAAGAGACCCAGTACTTC
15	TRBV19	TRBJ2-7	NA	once	CASSTPGQASYEQYF	TGTGCCAGTAGTACCCCGGGCCAGGCCTCCTACGAGCAGTACTTC
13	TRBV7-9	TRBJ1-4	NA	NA	CASSFIGDEKLFF	TGTGCCAGCAGCTTTATCGGGGATGAAAAACTGTTTTTT
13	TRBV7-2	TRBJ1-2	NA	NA	CASSPTVFYGYTF	TGTGCCAGCAGCCCGACAGTCTTCTATGGCTACACCTTC
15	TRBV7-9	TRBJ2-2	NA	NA	CASSPGARDTGELFF	TGTGCCAGCAGCCCAGGGGCGCGTGACACCGGGGAGCTGTTTTTT
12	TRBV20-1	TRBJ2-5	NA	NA	CSASHSQGTQYF	TGCAGTGCTAGTCACTCTCAGGGGACCCAGTACTTC
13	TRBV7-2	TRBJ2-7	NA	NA	CASSPRTTYEQYF	TGTGCCAGCAGCCCCCGGACAACCTACGAGCAGTACTTC
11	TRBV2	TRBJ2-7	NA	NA	CASSHHYEQYF	TGTGCCAGCTCACATCACTACGAGCAGTACTTC
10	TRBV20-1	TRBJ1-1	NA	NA	CSARVAEAFF	TGCAGTGCTAGAGTGGCTGAAGCTTTCTTT
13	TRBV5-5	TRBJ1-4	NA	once	CASRQGSTAELFF	TGTGCCAGCAGGCAGGGCTCCACCGCAGAACTGTTTTTT
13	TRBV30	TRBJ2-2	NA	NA	CAWSLQGSGELFF	TGTGCCTGGAGTCTACAGGGATCGGGGGAGCTGTTTTTT
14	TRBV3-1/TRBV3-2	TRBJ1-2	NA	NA	CASSRLDRIYGYTF	TGTGCCAGCAGCCGTCTTGACAGGATCTATGGCTACACCTTC
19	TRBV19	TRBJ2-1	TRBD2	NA	CASSQITSGRASFYNEQFF	TGTGCCAGTAGCCAAATAACTAGCGGGAGGGCCTCGTTTTACAATGAGCAGTTCTTC
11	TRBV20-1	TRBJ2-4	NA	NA	CSARDSASQYF	TGCAGTGCTAGAGATTCGGCATCCCAGTACTTC
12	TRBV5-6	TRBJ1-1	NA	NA	CASSLETGGAFF	TGTGCCAGCAGCTTGGAGACCGGAGGGGCTTTCTTT
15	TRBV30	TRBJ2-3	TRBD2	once	CAWSLLGGGTDTQYF	TGTGCCTGGAGTCTTCTCGGGGGGGGCACAGATACGCAGTATTTT
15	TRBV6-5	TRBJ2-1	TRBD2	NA	CASSYGPGGDNEQFF	TGTGCCAGCAGTTACGGCCCGGGGGGGGACAATGAGCAGTTCTTC
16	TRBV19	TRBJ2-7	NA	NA	CASSIGVFEGVYEQYF	TGTGCCAGTAGTATAGGGGTTTTCGAGGGGGTCTACGAGCAGTACTTC